This T cell receptor beta chain was sequenced in a study of beta chain features in type 1 diabetes. Study-wide context: Patients and healthy donors were similar in age, gender and cell yields. Study conclusions and caveats: Compared with healthy donors, patients appeared to share more similar naive, central memory and regulatory TCRB repertoires. For Type 1 diabetes patients, all four CD4+ subsets carried TCRB CDR3s that were moderately but significantly shorter. VDJ junctions sequenced from type 1 diabetes patients showed fewer insertions and more deletions. The cDNA sequencing approach could over-represent high-TCR-expressing cells.

The CDR3 totals 15 residues. Germline loops: CDR1 SGHVS, CDR2 FNYEAQ. The V end was cut by 1 base, the J end by 4 bases, with 13 bases between. Concerning this clone itself: Its antigen remains unknown.

Expressed TCRB transcripts were sequenced because the isolated RNA had all been reverse transcribed beforehand. Profiling relied on immunoSEQ multiplex PCR, and the TCRdb table lists in-frame clones only, not all of them. The data contain 300,000 to 350,000 clones, roughly a tenth of them singletons. The sequenced material came from central memory CD4+ T cells from blood. The clonotype was recovered from a man under 40 with type 1 diabetes. This chain connects TRBV7-6 to TRBJ1-2; D is undetermined. As DNA, the CDR3 is TGTGCCAGCAGCTTAGGCAGCCACGTAATCTATGGCTACACCTTC. This sequence encodes CASSLGSHVIYGYTF.